A selection of T cell receptor beta chains follows, all from one sample in a study of shared clonotypes between healthy human individuals. The data were produced by immunoSEQ multiplex PCR, yet TCRdb's version contains in-frame clones alone and is incomplete. The sample has 490,000 or so clones, roughly four fifths seen once. Sample: PBMCs. These receptors were taken from a woman aged 40-49 years in good health. Some clones in this sample may be carry-over from other donors' samples. The CDR3 runs from the conserved cysteine through the conserved F or W. Each record gives: J gene, clone size, D gene, V gene, CDR3 length, CDR3 DNA, CDR3 protein. A D gene is named only where the DNA matches it firmly. For some rows the clone size is stated as once, few or many, or as a class when expanded; others skip it.

j_call: TRBJ2-1
clone_size: NA
d_call: NA
v_call: TRBV27
cdr3_length: 15
cdr3_nt: TGTGCCAGCAGTTTATACGCAGGGACATTCGATGAGCAGTTCTTC
cdr3_aa: CASSLYAGTFDEQFF

j_call: TRBJ1-5
clone_size: NA
d_call: NA
v_call: TRBV28
cdr3_length: 15
cdr3_nt: TGTGCCAGCAGTTTACCGCAGGGCACCAATCAGCCCCAGCATTTT
cdr3_aa: CASSLPQGTNQPQHF

j_call: TRBJ1-2
clone_size: NA
d_call: NA
v_call: TRBV9
cdr3_length: 14
cdr3_nt: TGTGCCAGCAGCACCTTGGCCCTCCAATATGGCTACACCTTC
cdr3_aa: CASSTLALQYGYTF

j_call: TRBJ2-3
clone_size: NA
d_call: TRBD2
v_call: TRBV7-2
cdr3_length: 17
cdr3_nt: TGTGCCAGCAGCTTAGCCGGGACTAGCGGGAGCACAGATACGCAGTATTTT
cdr3_aa: CASSLAGTSGSTDTQYF

j_call: TRBJ1-2
clone_size: once
d_call: NA
v_call: TRBV2
cdr3_length: 17
cdr3_nt: TGTGCCAGCAGTGAAGAAGTGGGGCCAAGTCATAACTATGGCTACACCTTC
cdr3_aa: CASSEEVGPSHNYGYTF

j_call: TRBJ2-5
clone_size: NA
d_call: TRBD2
v_call: TRBV7-8
cdr3_length: 14
cdr3_nt: TGTGCCAGCAGCGTCGGGACTAACCAAGAGACCCAGTACTTC
cdr3_aa: CASSVGTNQETQYF

j_call: TRBJ2-2
clone_size: NA
d_call: NA
v_call: TRBV29-1
cdr3_length: 13
cdr3_nt: TGCAGCGCCCCCCGGGGGGCTCACGGGGAGCTGTTTTTT
cdr3_aa: CSAPRGAHGELFF

j_call: TRBJ2-1
clone_size: many
d_call: TRBD2
v_call: TRBV27
cdr3_length: 17
cdr3_nt: TGTGCCAGCAGCCTTGGGACTAGCCTTAATGGCTACAATGAGCAGTTCTTC
cdr3_aa: CASSLGTSLNGYNEQFF

j_call: TRBJ2-3
clone_size: NA
d_call: NA
v_call: TRBV6-1
cdr3_length: 13
cdr3_nt: TGTGCCAGCAGTATCCCGGGGCTAGATACGCAGTATTTT
cdr3_aa: CASSIPGLDTQYF

j_call: TRBJ1-2
clone_size: NA
d_call: TRBD1
v_call: TRBV5-8
cdr3_length: 16
cdr3_nt: TGTGCCAGCAGCTATACCTCGGGAACAGGGGTCTATGGCTACACCTTC
cdr3_aa: CASSYTSGTGVYGYTF

j_call: TRBJ1-2
clone_size: NA
d_call: NA
v_call: TRBV7-9
cdr3_length: 11
cdr3_nt: TGTGCCAGCAGCTTACTTTATGGCTACACCTTC
cdr3_aa: CASSLLYGYTF

j_call: TRBJ1-1
clone_size: NA
d_call: NA
v_call: TRBV4-3
cdr3_length: 14
cdr3_nt: TGCGCCAGCAGCCAAGAGGTTGGCGGACAGAATGCTTTCTTT
cdr3_aa: CASSQEVGGQNAFF

j_call: TRBJ2-2
clone_size: NA
d_call: NA
v_call: TRBV10-1
cdr3_length: 13
cdr3_nt: TGCGCCAGCAGTGAACAGTACACCGGGGAGCTGTTTTTT
cdr3_aa: CASSEQYTGELFF

j_call: TRBJ2-7
clone_size: NA
d_call: TRBD1
v_call: TRBV5-1
cdr3_length: 15
cdr3_nt: TGCGCCAGCAGCTTCTCCGGGACAGGAGTATCCGAGCAGTACTTC
cdr3_aa: CASSFSGTGVSEQYF

j_call: TRBJ2-5
clone_size: NA
d_call: NA
v_call: TRBV6-1
cdr3_length: 12
cdr3_nt: TGTGCCAGCAGAGGGGAGGAAGAGACCCAGTACTTC
cdr3_aa: CASRGEEETQYF

j_call: TRBJ1-5
clone_size: few
d_call: TRBD1
v_call: TRBV5-5
cdr3_length: 14
cdr3_nt: TGTGCCAGTGGGACAGTTGATAGCAATCAGCCCCAGCATTTT
cdr3_aa: CASGTVDSNQPQHF

j_call: TRBJ2-5
clone_size: NA
d_call: TRBD2
v_call: TRBV27
cdr3_length: 14
cdr3_nt: TGTGCCAGCAGCCCACTAGCGTTTCAAGAGACCCAGTACTTC
cdr3_aa: CASSPLAFQETQYF

j_call: TRBJ2-7
clone_size: NA
d_call: TRBD2
v_call: TRBV19
cdr3_length: 15
cdr3_nt: TGTGCCAGTAGTACACCGGGACTAGATCTCCACGAGCAGTACTTC
cdr3_aa: CASSTPGLDLHEQYF

j_call: TRBJ2-3
clone_size: once
d_call: NA
v_call: TRBV9
cdr3_length: 17
cdr3_nt: TGTGCCAGCAGCGTAGCAGGGGGGGGTAGCGGCACAGATACGCAGTATTTT
cdr3_aa: CASSVAGGGSGTDTQYF

j_call: TRBJ2-2
clone_size: NA
d_call: NA
v_call: TRBV19
cdr3_length: 14
cdr3_nt: TGTGCCAGTAGTCTCCGACTAGGAACCGGGGAGCTGTTTTTT
cdr3_aa: CASSLRLGTGELFF

j_call: TRBJ2-7
clone_size: NA
d_call: TRBD2
v_call: TRBV14
cdr3_length: 14
cdr3_nt: TGTGCCAGCAGCCGAGCGGGAGGGCCGCGTGAGCAGTACTTC
cdr3_aa: CASSRAGGPREQYF

j_call: TRBJ2-7
clone_size: NA
d_call: NA
v_call: TRBV30
cdr3_length: 11
cdr3_nt: TGTGCCTGGACCGCGGGGTCGACGCAGTACTTC
cdr3_aa: CAWTAGSTQYF

j_call: TRBJ2-5
clone_size: few
d_call: NA
v_call: TRBV6-1
cdr3_length: 16
cdr3_nt: TGTGCCAGCAGTGAAGGTCGGGCCCGGCGACGAGAGACCCAGTACTTC
cdr3_aa: CASSEGRARRRETQYF

j_call: TRBJ2-5
clone_size: NA
d_call: TRBD2
v_call: TRBV7-2
cdr3_length: 14
cdr3_nt: TGTGCCAGCAGCTTGGGGACTAACCAAGAGACCCAGTACTTC
cdr3_aa: CASSLGTNQETQYF

j_call: TRBJ2-1
clone_size: few
d_call: NA
v_call: TRBV7-9
cdr3_length: 11
cdr3_nt: TGTGCCAGCAGCGACTACAATGAGCAGTTCTTC
cdr3_aa: CASSDYNEQFF

j_call: TRBJ1-4
clone_size: few
d_call: NA
v_call: TRBV28
cdr3_length: 13
cdr3_nt: TGTGCCAGCTCGCTTTTTGGGGGTGAAAAACTGTTTTTT
cdr3_aa: CASSLFGGEKLFF

j_call: TRBJ2-1
clone_size: NA
d_call: NA
v_call: TRBV7-3
cdr3_length: 13
cdr3_nt: TGTGCCAGCAGCTTAGGCTGGGGGGATGAGCAGTTCTTC
cdr3_aa: CASSLGWGDEQFF

j_call: TRBJ1-5
clone_size: few
d_call: NA
v_call: TRBV7-9
cdr3_length: 13
cdr3_nt: TGTGCCAGCAGCCCAGGAGAACGTCAGCCCCAGCATTTT
cdr3_aa: CASSPGERQPQHF

j_call: TRBJ1-1
clone_size: NA
d_call: NA
v_call: TRBV7-9
cdr3_length: 14
cdr3_nt: TGTGCCAGCAGACAGGTCCAGCAGAACACTGAAGCTTTCTTT
cdr3_aa: CASRQVQQNTEAFF

j_call: TRBJ2-2
clone_size: NA
d_call: NA
v_call: TRBV28
cdr3_length: 17
cdr3_nt: TGTGCCAGCAGCTACCCGCTTCGGAAGTCGGGAAGAGGGGAGCTGTTTTTT
cdr3_aa: CASSYPLRKSGRGELFF

j_call: TRBJ2-7
clone_size: NA
d_call: TRBD2
v_call: TRBV4-3
cdr3_length: 18
cdr3_nt: TGCGCCAGCAGCCAAGAACATGGGACTAGCGGGATCTCCTACGAGCAGTACTTC
cdr3_aa: CASSQEHGTSGISYEQYF

j_call: TRBJ2-1
clone_size: NA
d_call: NA
v_call: TRBV19
cdr3_length: 14
cdr3_nt: TGTGCCAGTAGTTTCGGACCCGCCAGCTATGAGCAGTTCTTC
cdr3_aa: CASSFGPASYEQFF

j_call: TRBJ1-1
clone_size: NA
d_call: NA
v_call: TRBV15
cdr3_length: 13
cdr3_nt: TGTGCCACCAGCCTCCACCCCGGGACTGAAGCTTTCTTT
cdr3_aa: CATSLHPGTEAFF

j_call: TRBJ1-2
clone_size: NA
d_call: NA
v_call: TRBV4-2
cdr3_length: 17
cdr3_nt: TGTGCCAGCAGCCAAGAATCCCCAGTCGGGCATTCTCGTGGCTACACCTTC
cdr3_aa: CASSQESPVGHSRGYTF

j_call: TRBJ2-7
clone_size: once
d_call: TRBD2
v_call: TRBV18
cdr3_length: 16
cdr3_nt: TGTGCCAGCTCACCACCGTTGGCGGGAGGGAACTACGGGCAGTACTTC
cdr3_aa: CASSPPLAGGNYGQYF

j_call: TRBJ2-7
clone_size: NA
d_call: NA
v_call: TRBV2
cdr3_length: 12
cdr3_nt: TGTGCCAGCAGTGAGTGGGGCTACGAGCAGTACTTC
cdr3_aa: CASSEWGYEQYF

j_call: TRBJ2-1
clone_size: NA
d_call: NA
v_call: TRBV29-1
cdr3_length: 15
cdr3_nt: TGCAGCGTCAGGACAGCCCTTAGCTCCTACAATGAGCAGTTCTTC
cdr3_aa: CSVRTALSSYNEQFF

j_call: TRBJ2-4
clone_size: few
d_call: TRBD1
v_call: TRBV10-3
cdr3_length: 12
cdr3_nt: TGTGCCACCGCAGGGGGCACCACGATTCAGTACTTC
cdr3_aa: CATAGGTTIQYF

j_call: TRBJ2-6
clone_size: NA
d_call: NA
v_call: TRBV7-8
cdr3_length: 18
cdr3_nt: TGTGCCAGCAGCTGGGTAATGTACCCACAAAGTCGGGCCAACGTCCTGACTTTC
cdr3_aa: CASSWVMYPQSRANVLTF

j_call: TRBJ2-1
clone_size: NA
d_call: NA
v_call: TRBV5-1
cdr3_length: 15
cdr3_nt: TGCGCCAGCAGCTTGGCCCCACAGGGTGATACTGAGCAGTTCTTC
cdr3_aa: CASSLAPQGDTEQFF

j_call: TRBJ1-5
clone_size: few
d_call: NA
v_call: TRBV30
cdr3_length: 14
cdr3_nt: TGTGCCTGGAGTGTATCGGTCCTAGATCAGCCCCAGCATTTT
cdr3_aa: CAWSVSVLDQPQHF

j_call: TRBJ2-7
clone_size: NA
d_call: TRBD1
v_call: TRBV4-3
cdr3_length: 16
cdr3_nt: TGCGCCAGCAGCCAGAGGGCCGGGACAGGGGGCTACGAGCAGTACTTC
cdr3_aa: CASSQRAGTGGYEQYF

j_call: TRBJ1-4
clone_size: NA
d_call: NA
v_call: TRBV29-1
cdr3_length: 15
cdr3_nt: TGCAGCGTTGAAGACTGGGGAAGGTTGAATGAAAAACTGTTTTTT
cdr3_aa: CSVEDWGRLNEKLFF

j_call: TRBJ1-1
clone_size: NA
d_call: TRBD1
v_call: TRBV7-2
cdr3_length: 15
cdr3_nt: TGTGCCAGCAGCTACGGACAGGGTCCCTACTATGAAGCTTTCTTT
cdr3_aa: CASSYGQGPYYEAFF

j_call: TRBJ1-1
clone_size: few
d_call: NA
v_call: TRBV4-1
cdr3_length: 16
cdr3_nt: TGCGCCAGCGGCCAAGTAAGACAGTCGATGAACACTGAAGCTTTCTTT
cdr3_aa: CASGQVRQSMNTEAFF